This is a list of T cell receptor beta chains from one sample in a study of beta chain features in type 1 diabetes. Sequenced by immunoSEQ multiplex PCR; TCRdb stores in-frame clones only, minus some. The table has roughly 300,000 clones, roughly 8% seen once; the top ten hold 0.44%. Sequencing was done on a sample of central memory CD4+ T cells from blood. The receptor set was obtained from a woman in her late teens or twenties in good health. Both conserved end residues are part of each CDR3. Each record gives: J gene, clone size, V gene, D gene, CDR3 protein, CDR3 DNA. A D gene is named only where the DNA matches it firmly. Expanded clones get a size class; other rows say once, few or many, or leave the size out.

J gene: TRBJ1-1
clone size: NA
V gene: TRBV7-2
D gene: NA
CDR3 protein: CASTLSTSGAGEAFF
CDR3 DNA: TGTGCCAGCACCCTCTCAACCTCCGGGGCCGGTGAAGCTTTCTTT

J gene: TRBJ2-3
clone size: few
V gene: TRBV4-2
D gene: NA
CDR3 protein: CASSQDWGSSTDTQYF
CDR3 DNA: TGTGCCAGCAGCCAAGATTGGGGCAGCTCCACAGATACGCAGTATTTT

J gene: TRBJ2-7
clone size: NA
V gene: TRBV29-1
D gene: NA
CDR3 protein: CSVAGGAYEQYF
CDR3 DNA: TGCAGCGTTGCGGGGGGCGCCTACGAGCAGTACTTC

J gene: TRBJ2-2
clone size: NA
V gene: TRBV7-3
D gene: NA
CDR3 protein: CASSLDVTGELFF
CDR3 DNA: TGTGCCAGCAGCCTGGACGTAACCGGGGAGCTGTTTTTT

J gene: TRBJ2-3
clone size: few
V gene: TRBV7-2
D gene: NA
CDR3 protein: CASSLIGHLQGLADTQYF
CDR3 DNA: TGTGCCAGCAGCTTAATTGGTCACCTACAGGGCCTAGCAGATACGCAGTATTTT

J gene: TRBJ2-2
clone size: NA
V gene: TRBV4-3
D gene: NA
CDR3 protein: CASSQTLAPGELFF
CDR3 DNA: TGCGCCAGCAGCCAAACCCTAGCTCCCGGGGAGCTGTTTTTT

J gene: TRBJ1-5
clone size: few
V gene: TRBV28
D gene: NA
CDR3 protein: CASWDYSNQPQHF
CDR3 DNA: TGTGCCAGCTGGGATTATAGCAATCAGCCCCAGCATTTT

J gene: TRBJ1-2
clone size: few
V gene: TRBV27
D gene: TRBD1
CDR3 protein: CASRQTGGKRGYTF
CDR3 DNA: TGTGCCAGCAGACAGACAGGGGGAAAGCGTGGCTACACCTTC

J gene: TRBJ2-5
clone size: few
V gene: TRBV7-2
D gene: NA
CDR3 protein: CASSPQHGETQYF
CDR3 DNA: TGTGCCAGCAGCCCGCAACATGGGGAGACCCAGTACTTC

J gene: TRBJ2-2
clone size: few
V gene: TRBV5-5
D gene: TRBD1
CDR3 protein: CASSFSRGLTTGELFF
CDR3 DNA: TGTGCCAGCAGCTTTAGCAGGGGGCTGACCACCGGGGAGCTGTTTTTT

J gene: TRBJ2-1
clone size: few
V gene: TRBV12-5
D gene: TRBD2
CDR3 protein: CASGTSGSSYNEQFF
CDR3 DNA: TGTGCTAGTGGAACTAGCGGGAGCTCCTACAATGAGCAGTTCTTC

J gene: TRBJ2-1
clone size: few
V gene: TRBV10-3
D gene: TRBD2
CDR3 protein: CAISRAGETTMTQFF
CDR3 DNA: TGTGCCATCAGTAGAGCGGGAGAGACTACAATGACGCAGTTCTTC

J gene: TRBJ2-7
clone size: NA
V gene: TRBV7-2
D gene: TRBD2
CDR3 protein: CASSLGSRGSSYEQYF
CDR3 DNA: TGTGCCAGCAGCTTAGGTAGTCGCGGGAGCTCCTACGAGCAGTACTTC

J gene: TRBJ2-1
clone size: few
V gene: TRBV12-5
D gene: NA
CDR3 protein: CASGSTNEQFF
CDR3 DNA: TGTGCTAGTGGTTCGACCAATGAGCAGTTCTTC

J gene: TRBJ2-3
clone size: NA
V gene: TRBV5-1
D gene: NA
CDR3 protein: CASSSSTDTQYF
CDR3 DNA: TGCGCCAGCAGCTCTAGCACAGATACGCAGTATTTT

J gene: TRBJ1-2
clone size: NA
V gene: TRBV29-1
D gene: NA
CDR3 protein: CSVVPHSRSYGYTF
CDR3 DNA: TGCAGCGTTGTTCCGCATTCCCGATCCTATGGCTACACCTTC

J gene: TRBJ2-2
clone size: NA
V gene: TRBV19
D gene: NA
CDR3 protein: CASSPQSAGTGELFF
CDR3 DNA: TGTGCCAGTAGTCCCCAGTCGGCCGGCACCGGGGAGCTGTTTTTT

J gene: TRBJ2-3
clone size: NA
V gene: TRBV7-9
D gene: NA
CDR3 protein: CASSPLWGTDTDTQYF
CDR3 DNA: TGTGCCAGCAGTCCTCTTTGGGGTACTGACACAGATACGCAGTATTTT

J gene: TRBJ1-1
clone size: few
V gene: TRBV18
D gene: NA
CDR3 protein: CAGSYRENTEAFF
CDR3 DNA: TGTGCCGGTTCTTACAGGGAGAACACTGAAGCTTTCTTT

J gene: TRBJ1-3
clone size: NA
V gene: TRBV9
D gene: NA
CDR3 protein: CACSLNSYSGNTIYF
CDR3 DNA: TGTGCCTGCAGCCTAAACAGTTACTCTGGAAACACCATATATTTT

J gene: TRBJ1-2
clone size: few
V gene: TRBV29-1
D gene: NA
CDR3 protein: CSARDQGTYGYTF
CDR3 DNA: TGCAGCGCCCGTGACCAGGGAACCTATGGCTACACCTTC